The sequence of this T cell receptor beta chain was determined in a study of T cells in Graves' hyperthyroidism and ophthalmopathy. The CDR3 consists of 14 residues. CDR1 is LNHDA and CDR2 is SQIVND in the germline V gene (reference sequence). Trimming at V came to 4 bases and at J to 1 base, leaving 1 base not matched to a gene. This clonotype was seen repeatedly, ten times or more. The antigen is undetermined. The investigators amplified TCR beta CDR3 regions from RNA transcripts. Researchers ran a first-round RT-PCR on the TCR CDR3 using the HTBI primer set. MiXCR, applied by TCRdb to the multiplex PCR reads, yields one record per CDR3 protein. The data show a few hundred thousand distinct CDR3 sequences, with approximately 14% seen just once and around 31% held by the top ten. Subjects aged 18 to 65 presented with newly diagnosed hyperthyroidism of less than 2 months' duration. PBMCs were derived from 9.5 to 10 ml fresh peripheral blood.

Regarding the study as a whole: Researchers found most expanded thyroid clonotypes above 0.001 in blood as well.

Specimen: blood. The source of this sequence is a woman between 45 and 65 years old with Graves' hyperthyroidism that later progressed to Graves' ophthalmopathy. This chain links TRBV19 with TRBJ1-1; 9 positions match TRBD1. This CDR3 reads CASSRDRANTEAFF. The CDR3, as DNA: TGTGCCAGTAGTAGGGACAGGGCGAACACTGAAGCTTTCTTT.